Listed below are T cell receptor beta chains from one sample, sequenced in a study of blood T cell repertoires in COVID-19. Produced via immunoSEQ multiplex PCR; TCRdb's table is partial and in-frame only. The table shows around 250,000 clones, with roughly 88% occurring only once. The sequenced sample consisted of peripheral blood. These receptors were taken from a woman in her 70s with COVID-19, enrolled during active disease. Each CDR3 is given with its conserved first and last residue. The D gene is left open where the match is weak. Some rows mark clone size as missing; the rest say once, few, many or name a class of expanded clone.

j_gene: TRBJ2-3
v_gene: TRBV4-2
d_gene: TRBD1
len: 16
abundance: .
CDR3aa: CASSQRGQGIVDTQYF
CDR3nt: TGTGCCAGCAGCCAACGGGGACAGGGGATAGTAGATACGCAGTATTTT

j_gene: TRBJ2-7
v_gene: TRBV27
d_gene: TRBD2
len: 14
abundance: .
CDR3aa: CASSRTSGGYEQYF
CDR3nt: TGTGCCAGCAGTCGGACTAGCGGGGGCTACGAGCAGTACTTC

j_gene: TRBJ1-1
v_gene: TRBV19
d_gene: .
len: 12
abundance: once
CDR3aa: CASSTPSTEAFF
CDR3nt: TGTGCCAGTAGTACCCCCAGCACTGAAGCTTTCTTT

j_gene: TRBJ1-6
v_gene: TRBV24-1
d_gene: .
len: 14
abundance: .
CDR3aa: CATSDSYRDSPLHF
CDR3nt: TGTGCCACCAGTGATTCGTACAGGGATTCACCCCTCCACTTT

j_gene: TRBJ2-7
v_gene: TRBV27
d_gene: .
len: 11
abundance: .
CDR3aa: CASQGGYEQYF
CDR3nt: TGTGCCAGCCAAGGGGGTTACGAGCAGTACTTC

j_gene: TRBJ1-1
v_gene: TRBV6-5
d_gene: TRBD1
len: 15
abundance: .
CDR3aa: CASSKRTGRNTEAFF
CDR3nt: TGTGCCAGCAGTAAACGGACAGGGAGGAACACTGAAGCTTTCTTT

j_gene: TRBJ2-2
v_gene: TRBV11-3
d_gene: .
len: 15
abundance: once
CDR3aa: CASSLVAVSTGELFF
CDR3nt: TGTGCCAGCAGCTTAGTAGCCGTTTCTACCGGGGAGCTGTTTTTT

j_gene: TRBJ2-1
v_gene: TRBV4-2
d_gene: TRBD2
len: 16
abundance: .
CDR3aa: CASSQLRWGGRASRLF
CDR3nt: TGTGCCAGCAGCCAACTAAGGTGGGGCGGGAGGGCCTCACGGCTCTTC

j_gene: TRBJ1-1
v_gene: TRBV19
d_gene: .
len: 12
abundance: .
CDR3aa: CASKFSGTEAFF
CDR3nt: TGTGCCAGTAAATTCTCCGGCACTGAAGCTTTCTTT

j_gene: TRBJ2-1
v_gene: TRBV9
d_gene: .
len: 11
abundance: .
CDR3aa: CASSVRDEQFF
CDR3nt: TGTGCCAGCAGCGTACGCGATGAGCAGTTCTTC

j_gene: TRBJ2-7
v_gene: TRBV7-3
d_gene: .
len: 14
abundance: few
CDR3aa: CASSLTSGSYEQYF
CDR3nt: TGTGCCAGCAGCTTAACTAGCGGCTCCTACGAGCAGTACTTC

j_gene: TRBJ1-3
v_gene: TRBV7-2
d_gene: .
len: 13
abundance: .
CDR3aa: CASSPGVGNTIYF
CDR3nt: TGTGCCAGCAGCCCCGGGGTTGGAAACACCATATATTTT

j_gene: TRBJ1-2
v_gene: TRBV7-2
d_gene: .
len: 14
abundance: .
CDR3aa: CASSLGAGAYGYTF
CDR3nt: TGTGCCAGCAGCTTAGGAGCGGGGGCCTATGGCTACACCTTC

j_gene: TRBJ2-1
v_gene: TRBV28
d_gene: TRBD2
len: 16
abundance: .
CDR3aa: CASTMLGLAGGAEQFF
CDR3nt: TGTGCCAGCACCATGCTGGGACTAGCGGGAGGAGCTGAGCAGTTCTTC

j_gene: TRBJ1-6
v_gene: TRBV6-5
d_gene: .
len: 14
abundance: .
CDR3aa: CASSYAQASGSLHF
CDR3nt: TGTGCCAGCAGTTACGCCCAAGCTTCGGGGTCTCTCCACTTT

j_gene: TRBJ1-5
v_gene: TRBV6-5
d_gene: TRBD1
len: 15
abundance: few
CDR3aa: CASTGDRGSNQPQHF
CDR3nt: TGTGCCAGCACCGGCGACAGGGGATCTAATCAGCCCCAGCATTTT

j_gene: TRBJ2-1
v_gene: TRBV24-1
d_gene: TRBD2
len: 17
abundance: once
CDR3aa: CATSDPRAGHHYNEQFF
CDR3nt: TGTGCCACCAGTGATCCCCGAGCGGGGCACCACTACAATGAGCAGTTCTTC

j_gene: TRBJ1-4
v_gene: TRBV30
d_gene: .
len: 14
abundance: few
CDR3aa: CAWDLTGPNEKLFF
CDR3nt: TGTGCCTGGGACTTGACAGGCCCTAATGAAAAACTGTTTTTT

j_gene: TRBJ2-7
v_gene: TRBV5-1
d_gene: .
len: 13
abundance: once
CDR3aa: CASSLGSVYEQYF
CDR3nt: TGCGCCAGCAGCTTGGGTTCGGTTTACGAGCAGTACTTC

j_gene: TRBJ2-1
v_gene: TRBV5-8
d_gene: .
len: 16
abundance: .
CDR3aa: CASSLMVRGAWNEQFF
CDR3nt: TGTGCCAGCAGCTTGATGGTAAGGGGCGCTTGGAATGAGCAGTTCTTC

j_gene: TRBJ1-2
v_gene: TRBV7-9
d_gene: .
len: 13
abundance: .
CDR3aa: CASSLRTDYGYTF
CDR3nt: TGTGCCAGCAGCCTGCGGACAGACTATGGCTACACCTTC

j_gene: TRBJ1-2
v_gene: TRBV19
d_gene: .
len: 12
abundance: .
CDR3aa: CASNTQGGGYTF
CDR3nt: TGTGCCAGTAACACGCAGGGAGGAGGCTACACCTTC

j_gene: TRBJ1-5
v_gene: TRBV3-1/TRBV3-2
d_gene: TRBD1
len: 16
abundance: .
CDR3aa: CASSQWQGAGDQPQHF
CDR3nt: TGTGCCAGCAGCCAATGGCAGGGGGCGGGTGATCAGCCCCAGCATTTT

j_gene: TRBJ1-5
v_gene: TRBV10-3
d_gene: TRBD1
len: 13
abundance: .
CDR3aa: CASTRDRDQPQHF
CDR3nt: TGTGCCAGCACCCGGGACAGGGATCAGCCCCAGCATTTT

j_gene: TRBJ2-3
v_gene: TRBV7-9
d_gene: TRBD1
len: 15
abundance: .
CDR3aa: CASSLAGQGTDTQYF
CDR3nt: TGTGCCAGCAGCTTAGCCGGACAGGGCACAGATACGCAGTATTTT

j_gene: TRBJ2-3
v_gene: TRBV24-1
d_gene: TRBD1
len: 15
abundance: .
CDR3aa: CATSDSGQGTDTQYF
CDR3nt: TGTGCCACCAGTGATTCGGGACAGGGGACAGATACGCAGTATTTT

j_gene: TRBJ2-2
v_gene: TRBV7-3
d_gene: TRBD1
len: 16
abundance: .
CDR3aa: CASSFRGQGITGELFF
CDR3nt: TGTGCCAGCAGCTTCCGGGGACAGGGGATCACCGGGGAGCTGTTTTTT

j_gene: TRBJ1-2
v_gene: TRBV6-2/TRBV6-3
d_gene: .
len: 13
abundance: .
CDR3aa: CASSPDTNYGYTF
CDR3nt: TGTGCCAGCAGCCCAGACACTAACTATGGCTACACCTTC

j_gene: TRBJ2-3
v_gene: TRBV27
d_gene: .
len: 12
abundance: .
CDR3aa: CASSPDFLKQYF
CDR3nt: TGTGCCAGCAGCCCCGACTTCCTTAAGCAGTATTTT

j_gene: TRBJ2-7
v_gene: TRBV3-1/TRBV3-2
d_gene: .
len: 15
abundance: .
CDR3aa: CASSQVPGHPYEQYF
CDR3nt: TGTGCCAGCAGCCAAGTTCCCGGACACCCCTACGAGCAGTACTTC

j_gene: TRBJ1-2
v_gene: TRBV5-1
d_gene: TRBD1
len: 16
abundance: .
CDR3aa: CASSFGDGTGGYGYTF
CDR3nt: TGCGCCAGCAGCTTCGGAGACGGGACAGGGGGTTATGGCTACACCTTC

j_gene: TRBJ2-2
v_gene: TRBV5-6
d_gene: TRBD2
len: 16
abundance: .
CDR3aa: CASSSLADANTGELFF
CDR3nt: TGTGCCAGCAGCTCACTAGCGGACGCGAACACCGGGGAGCTGTTTTTT

j_gene: TRBJ2-7
v_gene: TRBV9
d_gene: TRBD1
len: 14
abundance: .
CDR3aa: CASSVQGDSYEQYF
CDR3nt: TGTGCCAGCAGCGTTCAGGGGGACTCCTACGAGCAGTACTTC

j_gene: TRBJ2-3
v_gene: TRBV5-1
d_gene: TRBD2
len: 15
abundance: .
CDR3aa: CASSGLAGGGDTQYF
CDR3nt: TGCGCCAGCAGCGGACTAGCGGGAGGTGGCGATACGCAGTATTTT

j_gene: TRBJ2-1
v_gene: TRBV18
d_gene: TRBD2
len: 15
abundance: .
CDR3aa: CASSPRLAGGWEQFF
CDR3nt: TGTGCCAGCTCACCTAGACTAGCGGGAGGCTGGGAGCAGTTCTTC

j_gene: TRBJ1-5
v_gene: TRBV5-1
d_gene: .
len: 15
abundance: .
CDR3aa: CASSLGHSSNQPQHF
CDR3nt: TGCGCCAGCAGCTTGGGACACTCAAGCAATCAGCCCCAGCATTTT

j_gene: TRBJ2-3
v_gene: TRBV5-1
d_gene: TRBD1
len: 15
abundance: .
CDR3aa: CASNYLGQGADTQYF
CDR3nt: TGCGCCAGCAACTACCTGGGGCAGGGGGCAGATACGCAGTATTTT

j_gene: TRBJ2-4
v_gene: TRBV7-3
d_gene: TRBD1
len: 15
abundance: once
CDR3aa: CASSLSGQGPNIQYF
CDR3nt: TGTGCCAGCAGCTTATCGGGACAGGGTCCTAACATTCAGTACTTC

j_gene: TRBJ2-1
v_gene: TRBV9
d_gene: TRBD1
len: 13
abundance: .
CDR3aa: CASSNRGVNEQFF
CDR3nt: TGTGCCAGCAGCAACAGGGGTGTGAATGAGCAGTTCTTC

j_gene: TRBJ1-3
v_gene: TRBV5-1
d_gene: TRBD1
len: 14
abundance: .
CDR3aa: CASRATGFPYTIYF
CDR3nt: TGCGCCAGCAGGGCGACAGGGTTTCCGTACACCATATATTTT

j_gene: TRBJ2-7
v_gene: TRBV2
d_gene: TRBD2
len: 15
abundance: .
CDR3aa: CASRNSGGRRYEQYF
CDR3nt: TGTGCCAGCAGGAACTCTGGCGGGAGGAGGTACGAGCAGTACTTC

j_gene: TRBJ1-4
v_gene: TRBV5-1
d_gene: TRBD1
len: 15
abundance: .
CDR3aa: CASSLEGQLNEKLFF
CDR3nt: TGCGCCAGCAGCTTGGAGGGACAGCTGAATGAAAAACTGTTTTTT

j_gene: TRBJ2-7
v_gene: TRBV12-2
d_gene: .
len: 15
abundance: .
CDR3aa: CASRTNQRENREQYF
CDR3nt: TGTGCAAGTCGCACTAACCAGCGGGAGAATCGAGAGCAGTACTTC

j_gene: TRBJ1-2
v_gene: TRBV7-3
d_gene: TRBD1
len: 14
abundance: .
CDR3aa: CASSITGTDYGYTF
CDR3nt: TGTGCCAGCAGCATAACCGGGACAGACTATGGCTACACCTTC

j_gene: TRBJ1-6
v_gene: TRBV28
d_gene: .
len: 16
abundance: .
CDR3aa: CASSLTSWQNNSPLHF
CDR3nt: TGTGCCAGCAGTTTAACGTCTTGGCAGAATAATTCACCCCTCCACTTT

j_gene: TRBJ2-3
v_gene: TRBV5-4
d_gene: .
len: 13
abundance: .
CDR3aa: CASSLPHTDTQYF
CDR3nt: TGTGCCAGCAGCCTACCTCACACAGATACGCAGTATTTT

j_gene: TRBJ1-5
v_gene: TRBV12-3/TRBV12-4
d_gene: TRBD1
len: 13
abundance: few
CDR3aa: CASRQGSNQPQHF
CDR3nt: TGTGCCAGCCGACAGGGGAGCAATCAGCCCCAGCATTTT

j_gene: TRBJ1-5
v_gene: TRBV5-1
d_gene: .
len: 15
abundance: .
CDR3aa: CASSLGDRDNQPQHF
CDR3nt: TGCGCCAGCAGCTTGGGTGATCGCGATAATCAGCCCCAGCATTTT

j_gene: TRBJ2-7
v_gene: TRBV4-1
d_gene: .
len: 14
abundance: .
CDR3aa: CASSQVPDSYEQYF
CDR3nt: TGCGCCAGCAGCCAAGTTCCAGACTCCTACGAGCAGTACTTC

j_gene: TRBJ2-2
v_gene: TRBV11-3
d_gene: .
len: 11
abundance: .
CDR3aa: CATQGTGELFF
CDR3nt: TGTGCCACCCAGGGGACCGGGGAGCTGTTTTTT

j_gene: TRBJ2-5
v_gene: TRBV30
d_gene: .
len: 14
abundance: .
CDR3aa: CAWSRGTAQETQYF
CDR3nt: TGTGCCTGGAGTCGGGGGACAGCCCAAGAGACCCAGTACTTC

j_gene: TRBJ1-2
v_gene: TRBV18
d_gene: .
len: 15
abundance: once
CDR3aa: CASSERTSSNYGYTF
CDR3nt: TGTGCCAGCTCCGAGAGGACATCATCTAACTATGGCTACACCTTC

j_gene: TRBJ1-2
v_gene: TRBV28
d_gene: TRBD1
len: 15
abundance: .
CDR3aa: CASSLSRTGIDGYTF
CDR3nt: TGTGCCAGCAGTTTATCCCGGACAGGGATTGATGGCTACACCTTC